This TCR beta chain was captured in a study of cytomegalovirus exposure and HLA in healthy donors. PCR involved 60 Vbeta and 13 Jbeta primers. The data were produced by immunoSEQ multiplex PCR, yet TCRdb's version contains in-frame clones alone and is incomplete. The sample lists some 150,000 clones; 75% were seen once. The ends were cut back, 6 bases at V and 9 bases at J, with 15 bases in the middle. The CDR3 length is 13 residues. The germline CDR1 and CDR2 sequences are MNHNS and SASEGT. The TCR originated in a man aged 25-45 years in good health and CMV-seronegative. The chain combines TRBV6-1 with TRBJ2-1; D might be TRBD1 (6 bases). The source material was PBMCs. The CDR3 here is CASRQQGTFEQFF. CDR3 coding DNA: TGTGCCAGCAGGCAACAGGGAACGTTTGAGCAGTTCTTC.